The TCR beta chain under discussion was sequenced for a study of vaccination and CD4 T cells after COVID-19. Turning to the study itself: Overlapping SARS-CoV-2, HCoV-NL63, HCoV-OC43 and HCoV-229E spike peptides stimulated the cells.

Comment on this clonotype: The antigen is unknown.

This CDR3 comprises 18 residues. The V gene's germline CDR1 is MDHEN and CDR2 SYDVKM. V lost 7 bases, J lost 3 bases, and 14 bases stayed unmatched. Treatment given: roughly 10-day PBMC culture with coronavirus spike peptide pools or control peptides (ViraFEST assay). Cultured CD4+ T cells had their DNA profiled by the Oncomine TCR Beta short-read assay. One entry per CDR3 protein, called by TCRdb with MiXCR from the PCR reads. The repertoire includes under 20,000 distinct CDR3 sequences, about 70% of them detected once, and less than 7% sits in the top ten. The chain employs TRBV28 and TRBJ2-4; 11 bases match TRBD2. The specimen was CD4+ T cells from blood, cultured in vitro. The receptor was derived from a human donor who had recovered from COVID-19. The CDR3 spells CASTTGTSGIVGKNIQYF. The CDR3 bases are TGTGCCAGCACTACCGGGACTAGCGGTATAGTGGGCAAAAACATTCAGTACTTC.